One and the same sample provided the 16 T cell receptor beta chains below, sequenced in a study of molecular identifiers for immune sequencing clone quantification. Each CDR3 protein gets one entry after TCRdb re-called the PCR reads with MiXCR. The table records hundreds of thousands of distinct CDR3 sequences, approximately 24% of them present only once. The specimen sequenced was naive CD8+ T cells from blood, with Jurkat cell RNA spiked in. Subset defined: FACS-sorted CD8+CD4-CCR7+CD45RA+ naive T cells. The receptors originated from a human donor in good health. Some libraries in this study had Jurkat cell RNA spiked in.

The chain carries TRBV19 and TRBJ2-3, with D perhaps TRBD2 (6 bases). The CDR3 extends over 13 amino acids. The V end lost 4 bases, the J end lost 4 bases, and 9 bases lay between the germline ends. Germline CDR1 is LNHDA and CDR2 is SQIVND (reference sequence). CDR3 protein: CASSSGTADTQYF. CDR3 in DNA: TGTGCCAGTAGTAGCGGGACGGCAGATACGCAGTATTTT. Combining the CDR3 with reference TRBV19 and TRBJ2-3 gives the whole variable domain DGGITQSPKYLFRKEGQNVTLSCEQNLNHDAMYWYRQDPGQGLRLIYYSQIVNDFQKGDIAEGYSVSREKKESFPLTVTSAQKNPTAFYLCASSSGTADTQYFGPGTRLTVL.

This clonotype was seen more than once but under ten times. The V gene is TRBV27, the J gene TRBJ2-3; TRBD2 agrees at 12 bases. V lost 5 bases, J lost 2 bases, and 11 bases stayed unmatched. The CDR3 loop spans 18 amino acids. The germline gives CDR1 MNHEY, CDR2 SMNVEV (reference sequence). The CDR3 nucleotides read TGTGCCAGCAGTACCCGGACTAGCGGGAAGGCCCCCACAGATACGCAGTATTTT. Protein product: CASSTRTSGKAPTDTQYF.

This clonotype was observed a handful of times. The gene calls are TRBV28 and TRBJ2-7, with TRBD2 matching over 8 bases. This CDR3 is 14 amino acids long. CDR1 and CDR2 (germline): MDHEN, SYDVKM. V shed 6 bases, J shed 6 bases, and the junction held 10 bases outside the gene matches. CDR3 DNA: TGTGCCAGCAGGCCGGTAGCGGGACTCCGCGAGCAGTACTTC. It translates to CASRPVAGLREQYF.

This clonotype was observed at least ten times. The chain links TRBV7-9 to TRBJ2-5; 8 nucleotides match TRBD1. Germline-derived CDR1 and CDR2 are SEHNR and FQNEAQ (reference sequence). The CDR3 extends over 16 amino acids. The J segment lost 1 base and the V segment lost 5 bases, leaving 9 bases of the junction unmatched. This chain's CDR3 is CASSPGTGGRQETQYF. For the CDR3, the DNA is TGTGCCAGCAGCCCTGGGACAGGAGGTCGCCAAGAGACCCAGTACTTC.

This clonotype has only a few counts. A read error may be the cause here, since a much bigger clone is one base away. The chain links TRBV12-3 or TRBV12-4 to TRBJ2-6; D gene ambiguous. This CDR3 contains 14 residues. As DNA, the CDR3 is TGTGCCGGCAGCTTCCCCGACGGGGCCAACGTCCTGACTTTC. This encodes CAGSFPDGANVLTF.

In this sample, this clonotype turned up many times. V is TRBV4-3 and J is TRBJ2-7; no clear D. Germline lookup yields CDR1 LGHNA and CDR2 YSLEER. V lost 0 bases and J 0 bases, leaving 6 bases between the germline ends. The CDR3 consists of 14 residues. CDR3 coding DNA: TGCGCCAGCAGCCAAGATGCTGGCTCCTACGAGCAGTACTTC. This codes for CASSQDAGSYEQYF.

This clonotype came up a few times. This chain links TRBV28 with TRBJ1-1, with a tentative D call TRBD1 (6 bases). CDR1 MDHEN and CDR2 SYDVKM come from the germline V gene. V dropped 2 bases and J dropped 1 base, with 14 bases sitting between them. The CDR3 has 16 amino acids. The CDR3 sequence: CASSLRWGQTNTEAFF. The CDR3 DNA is TGTGCCAGCAGTTTAAGATGGGGGCAGACGAACACTGAAGCTTTCTTT.

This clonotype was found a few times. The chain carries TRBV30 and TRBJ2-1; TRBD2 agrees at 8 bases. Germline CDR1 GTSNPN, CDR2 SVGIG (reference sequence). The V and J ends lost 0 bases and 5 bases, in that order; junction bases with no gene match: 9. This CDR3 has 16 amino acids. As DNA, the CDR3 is TGTGCCTGGAGTGTGGGTCTAGCGGGTCCGAACAATGAGCAGTTCTTC. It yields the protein CAWSVGLAGPNNEQFF.

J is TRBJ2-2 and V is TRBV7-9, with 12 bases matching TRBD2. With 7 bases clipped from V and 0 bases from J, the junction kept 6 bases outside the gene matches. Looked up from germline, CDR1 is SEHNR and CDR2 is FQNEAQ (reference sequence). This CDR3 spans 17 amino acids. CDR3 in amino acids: CASTDPSGGANTGELFF. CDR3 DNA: TGTGCCAGCACCGATCCTAGCGGGGGGGCGAACACCGGGGAGCTGTTTTTT.

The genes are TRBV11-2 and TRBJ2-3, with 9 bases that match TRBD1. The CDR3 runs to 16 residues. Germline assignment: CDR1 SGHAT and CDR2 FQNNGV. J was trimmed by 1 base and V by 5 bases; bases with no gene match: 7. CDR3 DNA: TGTGCCAGCAGCGCCGGGACAGGGTTTGGCACAGATACGCAGTATTTT. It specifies CASSAGTGFGTDTQYF. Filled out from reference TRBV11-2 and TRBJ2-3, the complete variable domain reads EAGVAQSPRYKIIEKRQSVAFWCNPISGHATLYWYQQILGQGPKLLIQFQNNGVVDDSQLPKDRFSAERLKGVDSTLKIQPAKLEDSAVYLCASSAGTGFGTDTQYFGPGTRLTVL.

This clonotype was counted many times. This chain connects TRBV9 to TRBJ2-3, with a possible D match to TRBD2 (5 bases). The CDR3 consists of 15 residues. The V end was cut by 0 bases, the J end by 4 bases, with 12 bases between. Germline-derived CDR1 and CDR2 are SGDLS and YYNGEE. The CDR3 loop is CASSVGGRGPDTQYF. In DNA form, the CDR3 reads TGTGCCAGCAGCGTAGGAGGGAGAGGGCCAGATACGCAGTATTTT.

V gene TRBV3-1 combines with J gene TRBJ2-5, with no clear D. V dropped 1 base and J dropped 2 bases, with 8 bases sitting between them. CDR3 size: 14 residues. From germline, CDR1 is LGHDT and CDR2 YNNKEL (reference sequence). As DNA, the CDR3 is TGTGCCAGCAGCCAAGTCCCAGGACAAGAGACCCAGTACTTC. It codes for CASSQVPGQETQYF.

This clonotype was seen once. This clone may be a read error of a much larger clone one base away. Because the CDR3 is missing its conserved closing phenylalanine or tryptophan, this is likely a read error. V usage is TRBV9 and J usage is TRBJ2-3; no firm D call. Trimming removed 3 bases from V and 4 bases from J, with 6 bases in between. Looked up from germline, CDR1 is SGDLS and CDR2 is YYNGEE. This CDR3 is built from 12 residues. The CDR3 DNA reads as TGTGCCAGCAGCGAAGCATCAGATACGCAGTATTCT. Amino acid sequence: CASSEASDTQYS.

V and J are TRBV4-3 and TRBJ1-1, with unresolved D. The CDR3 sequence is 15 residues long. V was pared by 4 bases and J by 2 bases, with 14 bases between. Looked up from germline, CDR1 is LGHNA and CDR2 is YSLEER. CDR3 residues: CASSLIIGGNTEAFF. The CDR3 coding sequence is TGCGCCAGCAGCCTAATAATAGGAGGTAACACTGAAGCTTTCTTT.

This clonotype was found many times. CDR3 sequence (DNA): TGCGCCAGCAGCCAAGATGGGGCTAGCGGGGGGTACAATGAGCAGTTCTTC. Its protein product is CASSQDGASGGYNEQFF. The rearrangement links TRBV4-3 to TRBJ2-1; 11 positions agree with TRBD2. The trim removed 0 bases at V and 4 bases at J, leaving 5 bases unmatched. Per the germline V gene, CDR1 is LGHNA and CDR2 is YSLEER. The CDR3 is 17 amino acids.

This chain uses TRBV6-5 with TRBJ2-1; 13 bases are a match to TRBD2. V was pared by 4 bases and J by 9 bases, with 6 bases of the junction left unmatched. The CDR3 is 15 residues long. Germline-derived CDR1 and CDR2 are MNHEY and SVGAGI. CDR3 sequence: CASSLVTSGRTEQFF. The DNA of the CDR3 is TGTGCCAGCAGTTTGGTGACTAGCGGGAGGACTGAGCAGTTCTTC.